The 32 T cell receptor beta chains listed next were all sequenced from one sample in a study of blood T cell repertoires in COVID-19. Data came from immunoSEQ multiplex PCR; TCRdb stores just in-frame clones and leaves some out. The table records about 230,000 clones, around 88% of them present only once. Sequencing was performed on PBMCs or T cells enriched from blood (not recorded which). All receptors derive from a woman between 35 and 50 years old with acute COVID-19.

The chain has TRBV5-4 and TRBJ2-5, with 8 bases matching TRBD1. With 5 bases clipped from V and 5 bases from J, the junction kept 8 bases outside the gene matches. Germline CDR1 is SGHNT and CDR2 is YYREEE (reference sequence). The CDR3 totals 14 residues. CDR3 DNA sequence: TGTGCCAGCAGGGGTCAGGGGGCGGCGGAGACCCAGTACTTC. Translated, it gives CASRGQGAAETQYF.

The CDR3 coding sequence is TGTGCCAGCAGCTTAGCCCCCCGGCTAGCGGGGGGGCCGCGGACTAGCACAGATACGCAGTATTTT. It translates to CASSLAPRLAGGPRTSTDTQYF. The genes are TRBV7-2 and TRBJ2-3; 12 nucleotides line up with TRBD2. Trimming took 0 bases from V and 0 from J; bases not matched to a gene: 16. CDR3 length equals 22 residues. Looked up from germline, CDR1 is SGHTA and CDR2 is FQGNSA.

The chain employs TRBV19 and TRBJ2-7; 8 bases line up with TRBD1. Germline V CDR1 and CDR2: LNHDA, SQIVND (reference sequence). This CDR3 has 14 residues. J was trimmed by 5 bases and V by 7 bases; bases with no gene match: 10. In DNA, the CDR3 is TGTGCCAGTACCACCTCGGACAGGGCCCACGAGCAGTACTTC. Protein product: CASTTSDRAHEQYF.

The DNA of the CDR3 is TGTGCCAGTAGACCTAGTTGGGACAGGGGGGATTTCTCACCCCTCCACTTT. It yields the protein CASRPSWDRGDFSPLHF. This chain joins TRBV19 and TRBJ1-6, with 11 bases identical to TRBD1. The CDR3 is made up of 17 amino acids. Germline CDR1 and CDR2: LNHDA and SQIVND (reference sequence). V gave up 6 bases and J gave up 10 bases; unmatched junction bases: 14.

The chain employs TRBV10-3 and TRBJ1-2; possibly TRBD1 for D (5 bases). Trimming removed 4 bases from V and 2 bases from J, with 11 bases in between. CDR1 and CDR2 (germline): ENHRY, SYGVKD. The CDR3 has 14 amino acids. In nucleotides, the CDR3 is TGTGCCATCAGTGGGCGGGGGTCAAACTATGGCTACACCTTC. Amino acids: CAISGRGSNYGYTF.

V gene TRBV3-1 (or the pseudogene TRBV3-2) combines with J gene TRBJ1-5, with no clear D. Germline loops: CDR1 LGHDT, CDR2 YNNKEL (reference sequence). The CDR3 loop spans 14 amino acids. Trimming took off 0 bases at V and 6 bases at J, with 9 bases between the two ends. Here the CDR3 DNA reads TGTGCCAGCAGCCAAGATGCGGGAACTCAGCCCCAGCATTTT. It yields the protein CASSQDAGTQPQHF.

The rearrangement links TRBV7-9 to TRBJ2-2; perhaps TRBD1 as D (6 bases). The V end lost 5 bases, the J end lost 5 bases, and 12 bases lay between the germline ends. Germline loops: CDR1 SEHNR, CDR2 FQNEAQ (reference sequence). The CDR3 spans 14 residues. CDR3 coding DNA: TGTGCCAGCAGCCGGGACATGCTTACCGGGGAGCTGTTTTTT. This gives the protein CASSRDMLTGELFF.

CDR3 in DNA: TGTGCCATCAGTGATCCGGGAACTTCCCATCAGCCCCAGCATTTT. Translating it yields CAISDPGTSHQPQHF. The chain has TRBV10-3 and TRBJ1-5, with D unclear. The V end was cut by 3 bases, the J end by 5 bases, with 14 bases between. Germline lookup yields CDR1 ENHRY and CDR2 SYGVKD. The CDR3 has 15 residues.

This clone was seen only once. The chain employs TRBV5-1 and TRBJ2-3; D is possibly TRBD1 (5 bases). V dropped 2 bases and J dropped 4 bases, with 8 bases sitting between them. CDR1 is SGHRS, CDR2 YFSETQ, per germline. The CDR3 loop spans 13 amino acids. CDR3 sequence: CASSLGAPDTQYF. CDR3 coding DNA: TGCGCCAGCAGCTTAGGGGCCCCAGATACGCAGTATTTT.

The genes are TRBV24-1 and TRBJ2-3, with TRBD1 identical over 9 bases. After removal of 3 bases from V and 3 bases from J, the junction contained 6 bases not matched to a gene. The CDR3 extends over 16 amino acids. Germline V gene lookup returns CDR1 KGHDR and CDR2 SFDVKD. Here the CDR3 reads CATSDPGDRATDTQYF. In nucleotides, the CDR3 is TGTGCCACCAGTGATCCGGGGGACAGGGCGACAGATACGCAGTATTTT.

The chain employs TRBV30 and TRBJ2-7; unclear D gene. The germline gives CDR1 GTSNPN, CDR2 SVGIG (reference sequence). CDR3 length: 11 amino acids. V dropped 0 bases and J dropped 6 bases, with 6 bases sitting between them. In DNA form, the CDR3 reads TGTGCCTGGAGTGTCATGGCCGAGCAGTACTTC. It codes for CAWSVMAEQYF.

This clone was recorded only once. This sequence joins TRBV2 and TRBJ1-5, with D uncertain. The germline V gene encodes CDR1 SNHLY and CDR2 FYNNEI. V was shortened by 2 bases and J by 3 bases, with 8 bases between the two germline ends. This CDR3 is built from 14 residues. The CDR3 reads CASSESSVNQPQHF. CDR3 DNA: TGTGCCAGCAGTGAAAGCAGCGTCAATCAGCCCCAGCATTTT.

The CDR3 loop reads CASSLQGTGTEAFF. DNA of the CDR3: TGCGCCAGCAGTTTACAGGGTACAGGGACTGAAGCTTTCTTT. This rearrangement joins TRBV10-2 to TRBJ1-1; D may be TRBD1 (6 bases). With 5 bases removed from V and 5 bases from J, the gap between germline ends came to 15 bases. Germline lookup yields CDR1 WSHSY and CDR2 SAAADI. The length of the CDR3 is 14 residues.

This clone was found once. The V and J genes are TRBV9 and TRBJ1-1; no clear D gene. Germline CDR1 SGDLS, CDR2 YYNGEE. CDR3 length: 13 residues. The V end was cut by 4 bases, the J end by 5 bases, with 12 bases between. The CDR3 loop reads CASSLSQETEAFF. The CDR3 nucleotides are TGTGCCAGCAGCCTTTCCCAGGAAACTGAAGCTTTCTTT.

J is TRBJ1-1 and V is TRBV3-1 (or the pseudogene TRBV3-2), with TRBD1 matching 7 bases. The V and J ends lost 3 bases and 4 bases, in that order; junction bases with no gene match: 5. This CDR3 has 14 residues. Per the germline V gene, CDR1 is LGHDT and CDR2 is YNNKEL (reference sequence). The CDR3 bases are TGTGCCAGCAGCCAGAGACAGGGCTCCACTGAAGCTTTCTTT. Its protein product is CASSQRQGSTEAFF.

The chain links TRBV2 to TRBJ2-1; weak D call: TRBD1 (6 bases). The CDR3 runs 14 residues. V lost 8 bases and J lost 2, with 13 bases in between. In germline, CDR1 is SNHLY, CDR2 FYNNEI. CDR3 sequence (DNA): TGTGCCAGCCGAACCAGGGGAACCTACAATGAGCAGTTCTTC. This gives the protein CASRTRGTYNEQFF.

The chain uses TRBV11-2 and TRBJ2-5, with TRBD1 identical over 8 bases. CDR3 length: 15 amino acids. V lost 2 bases and J lost 3; bases outside the gene matches: 5. CDR1 is SGHAT, CDR2 FQNNGV, per germline. CDR3 sequence (DNA): TGTGCCAGCAGCTTATCAGGGGGCCCTAAAGAGACCCAGTACTTC. Its translation is CASSLSGGPKETQYF.

The rearrangement joins TRBV20-1 to TRBJ1-4; D is undetermined. V was cut by 3 bases and J by 10 bases, with 9 bases left in between. Germline V gene data show CDR1 as DFQATT and CDR2 as SNEGSKA (reference sequence). The CDR3 loop spans 11 amino acids. CDR3 protein: CSASGGVKLFF. The CDR3 coding sequence is TGCAGTGCTAGTGGCGGAGTAAAACTGTTTTTT.

The genes are TRBV3-1 (or the pseudogene TRBV3-2) and TRBJ1-2; 8 positions match TRBD1. Germline V gene sequence: CDR1 LGHDT, CDR2 YNNKEL (reference sequence). The CDR3 runs 14 residues. The V gene end was trimmed by 5 bases and the J gene end by 3 bases; junction bases not matched to a gene: 5. CDR3 DNA sequence: TGTGCCAGCAGCGGGCACAGGGGGGACTATGGCTACACCTTC. Protein: CASSGHRGDYGYTF.

The chain joins TRBV28 to TRBJ2-5; 14 bases agree with TRBD2. The V gene end was trimmed by 6 bases and the J gene end by 5 bases; junction bases not matched to a gene: 11. The V gene's germline CDR1 is MDHEN and CDR2 SYDVKM. CDR3 size: 17 residues. CDR3 nucleotides: TGTGCCAGCAGCGAAGGCGGGACTAGCGGGGGTAGGGAGACCCAGTACTTC. Translated, it gives CASSEGGTSGGRETQYF.

The chain carries TRBV5-1 and TRBJ2-7; 7 bases agree with TRBD1. CDR1 is SGHRS, CDR2 YFSETQ, per germline. The CDR3 runs 14 residues. V was pared by 4 bases and J by 4 bases, with 8 bases of the junction left unmatched. The CDR3 sequence: CASSASGTVYEQYF. DNA for the CDR3: TGCGCCAGCAGCGCGTCCGGGACAGTTTACGAGCAGTACTTC.

The chain joins TRBV4-1 to TRBJ2-7, with unresolved D. There are 16 residues in the CDR3. Germline V gene sequence: CDR1 MGHRA, CDR2 YSYEKL. Between the trimmed V and J ends, which lost 1 base and 4 bases, there was a span of 17 bases. CDR3: CASSQVPMRSDYEQYF. The DNA of the CDR3 is TGCGCCAGCAGCCAAGTACCTATGCGTTCCGATTACGAGCAGTACTTC.

The chain recombines TRBV5-5 with TRBJ1-5; 10 nucleotides match TRBD1. V was clipped by 4 bases and J by 5 bases; unmatched bases: 6. Germline V lookup: CDR1 SGHKS, CDR2 YYEKEE (reference sequence). This CDR3 has 15 amino acids. The CDR3 sequence: CASSRTGGVYQPQHF. In DNA, the CDR3 is TGTGCCAGCAGCCGGACAGGGGGAGTATATCAGCCCCAGCATTTT.

This sequence joins TRBV4-3 and TRBJ2-3; maybe TRBD1 (6 bases). The CDR3 runs 15 residues. The ends were cut back, 4 bases at V and 5 bases at J, with 16 bases in the middle. CDR1 is LGHNA and CDR2 is YSLEER in the germline V gene. The CDR3 sequence is CASSPRQVQGDTQYF. CDR3 nucleotides: TGCGCCAGCAGCCCTCGACAGGTCCAGGGAGATACGCAGTATTTT.

This chain connects TRBV10-3 to TRBJ1-1; D is ambiguous. This CDR3 is built from 13 residues. Trimming took off 10 bases at V and 1 base at J, with 13 bases between the two ends. Germline V lookup: CDR1 ENHRY, CDR2 SYGVKD. CDR3 protein: CATKQNENTEAFF. The CDR3 coding sequence is TGTGCCACCAAACAGAACGAGAACACTGAAGCTTTCTTT.

V is TRBV3-1 (or the pseudogene TRBV3-2) and J is TRBJ2-6; 11 nucleotides agree with TRBD2. The CDR3 runs 18 residues. Germline CDR1 is LGHDT and CDR2 is YNNKEL (reference sequence). V shed 3 bases and J 4 bases; nucleotides not matched to a gene: 8. Written as DNA, the CDR3 is TGTGCCAGCAGCCACCTACTAGCGGGGGAGACGGGGGCCAACGTCCTGACTTTC. Protein product: CASSHLLAGETGANVLTF.

Notes on this clone: Other DNA sequences within the sample encode an identical CDR3. V is TRBV5-1 and J is TRBJ1-5; D unclear. Germline V gives CDR1 SGHRS, CDR2 YFSETQ. Trimming pared 1 base from V and 4 bases from J, leaving 9 bases between. The CDR3 length is 14 residues. The CDR3 sequence is CASSLSGGNQPQHF. Written as DNA, the CDR3 is TGCGCCAGCAGCTTGAGCGGCGGGAATCAGCCCCAGCATTTT.

This chain uses TRBV5-4 with TRBJ1-2; D perhaps matches TRBD1 (5 bases). Trimming pared 4 bases from V and 8 bases from J, leaving 15 bases between. Germline V gene data show CDR1 as SGHNT and CDR2 as YYREEE (reference sequence). The CDR3 consists of 13 residues. CDR3 coding DNA: TGTGCCAGCAGCCCAACCCCAGGGTACGGCTACACCTTC. Translated: CASSPTPGYGYTF.

The J gene is TRBJ2-5, the V gene TRBV7-8, with TRBD1 as a possible D gene (5 bases). Per germline, CDR1 SGHVS and CDR2 FQNEAQ. CDR3 size: 12 residues. With 2 bases removed from V and 4 bases from J, the gap between germline ends came to 5 bases. Here the CDR3 DNA reads TGTGCCAGCAGCTTAAGGGGAGAGACCCAGTACTTC. Translating it yields CASSLRGETQYF.

The chain has TRBV27 and TRBJ2-2, with a weak D call TRBD1 (8 bases). V lost 1 base, J lost 6 bases, and 15 bases lay in between. The germline V gene has CDR1 MNHEY and CDR2 SMNVEV (reference sequence). The CDR3 consists of 16 residues. CDR3 DNA: TGTGCCAGCAGTTTATGGACAGGGAGGGGCGCCGGGGAGCTGTTTTTT. It specifies CASSLWTGRGAGELFF.

The rearrangement uses TRBV5-1 and TRBJ2-7; TRBD1 aligns across 9 bases. The V segment lost 3 bases and the J segment 3 bases; nucleotides outside the gene matches: 7. Germline values: CDR1 SGHRS, CDR2 YFSETQ. This CDR3 is built from 15 residues. The CDR3 loop is CASSYDRGVHYEQYF. In DNA form, the CDR3 reads TGCGCCAGCAGCTACGACAGGGGGGTTCACTACGAGCAGTACTTC. Supplemented by reference TRBV5-1 and TRBJ2-7, the full variable domain reads KAGVTQTPRYLIKTRGQQVTLSCSPISGHRSVSWYQQTPGQGLQFLFEYFSETQRNKGNFPGRFSGRQFSNSRSEMNVSTLELGDSALYLCASSYDRGVHYEQYFGPGTRLTVT.

The chain has TRBV6-5 and TRBJ2-7; a possible D gene is TRBD1 (6 bases). The V and J ends lost 5 bases and 0 bases respectively, with 14 bases between them. Germline CDR1 MNHEY, CDR2 SVGAGI. The CDR3 is made up of 15 amino acids. The CDR3 here is CASSKDRLSSYEQYF. DNA for the CDR3: TGTGCCAGCAGTAAGGACAGACTAAGCTCCTACGAGCAGTACTTC.